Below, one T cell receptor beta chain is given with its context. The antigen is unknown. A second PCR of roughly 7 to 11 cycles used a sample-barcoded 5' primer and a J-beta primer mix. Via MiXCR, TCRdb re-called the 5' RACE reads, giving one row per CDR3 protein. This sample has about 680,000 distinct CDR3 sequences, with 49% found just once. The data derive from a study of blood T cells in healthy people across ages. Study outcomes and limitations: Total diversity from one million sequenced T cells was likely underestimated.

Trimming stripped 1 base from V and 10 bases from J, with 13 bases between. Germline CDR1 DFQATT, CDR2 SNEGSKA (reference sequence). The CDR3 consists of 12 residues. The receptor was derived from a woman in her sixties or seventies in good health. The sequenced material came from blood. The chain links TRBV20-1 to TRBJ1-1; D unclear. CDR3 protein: CSARGPTTRAFF. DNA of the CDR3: TGCAGTGCTAGAGGCCCTACGACTAGAGCTTTCTTT.